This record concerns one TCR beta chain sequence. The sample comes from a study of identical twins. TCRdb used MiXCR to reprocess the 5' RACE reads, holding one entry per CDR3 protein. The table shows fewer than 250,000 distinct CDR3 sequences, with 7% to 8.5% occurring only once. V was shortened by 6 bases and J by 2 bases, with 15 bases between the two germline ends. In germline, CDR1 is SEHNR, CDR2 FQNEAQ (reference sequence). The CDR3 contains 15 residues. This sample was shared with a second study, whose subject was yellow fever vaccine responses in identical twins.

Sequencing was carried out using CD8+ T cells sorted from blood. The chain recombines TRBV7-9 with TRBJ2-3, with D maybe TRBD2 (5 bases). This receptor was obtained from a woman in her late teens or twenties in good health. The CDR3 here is CASSYGESATDTQYF. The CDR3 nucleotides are TGTGCCAGCAGTTACGGGGAGTCGGCCACAGATACGCAGTATTTT.